This T cell receptor beta chain came from a study of T cell responses to AZD1222 COVID-19 vaccine. Sequencing was performed with immunoSEQ multiplex PCR; in TCRdb, only in-frame clones are kept and a portion is missing. Of 100,000 to 150,000 clones in the sample, 90% are singletons; the top ten hold less than 8.5%. V dropped 3 bases and J dropped 2 bases, with 4 bases sitting between them. Germline lookup yields CDR1 LNHDA and CDR2 SQIVND (reference sequence). This CDR3 comprises 13 residues. In this sample, this clone turned up once. Other DNA sequences from this sample encode an identical CDR3 as well.

V and J are TRBV19 and TRBJ2-2, with D uncertain. The input for sequencing was peripheral blood, taken on day 0 of AZD1222 vaccination. The clonotype comes from an adult in good health. The CDR3 bases are TGTGCCAGTAGTATCGGAAACACCGGGGAGCTGTTTTTT. Its translation is CASSIGNTGELFF.